The source of this T cell receptor beta chain is a study of blood T cell repertoires in COVID-19. Study details: Acute and convalescent COVID-19 samples came from the United States, Italy and Spain. T cells, B-cell-depleted T cells, or PBMCs provided the cDNA or gDNA that served as material.

This CDR3 is built from 14 residues. Germline CDR1 and CDR2: SGHTA and FQGNSA. Trimming stripped 5 bases from V and 4 bases from J, with 12 bases between. Original methodology: Amplifying reference gene primers gave estimates of nucleated cell counts. Profiling relied on immunoSEQ multiplex PCR, and the TCRdb table lists in-frame clones only, not all of them. Clone size and the V and J calls come from that table; the DNA yielded D and trimming. The sample records some 300,000 clones, around 90% being singletons. The rearrangement uses TRBV7-2 and TRBJ2-1; D perhaps matches TRBD1 (5 bases). The sequenced sample was peripheral blood. The sequence was obtained from a man in his sixties or seventies with acute or convalescent COVID-19. The CDR3 DNA reads as TGTGCCAGCAGCGACAATACAGGATACAATGAGCAGTTCTTC. Translating gives CASSDNTGYNEQFF.